The clone carrying this T cell receptor (beta chain) was detected only a few times. This sample is part of a study of T cells in Graves' hyperthyroidism and ophthalmopathy. Germline CDR1 is SGHTA and CDR2 is FQGNSA. The CDR3 totals 15 residues. Trimming pared 5 bases from V and 3 bases from J, leaving 13 bases between. Regions amplified from RNA transcripts were the TCR beta CDR3 regions. First-round RT-PCR targeting the TCR CDR3 was performed with the HTBI primer set. TCRdb called the multiplex PCR reads again in MiXCR, with one record for every CDR3 protein. The profile shows over 500,000 distinct CDR3 sequences, under 20% of them singletons.

V and J are TRBV7-2 and TRBJ1-4, with D possibly matching TRBD1 (5 bases). The sequence came from a woman aged 18-30 years with Graves' ophthalmopathy. Sequenced sample: blood. CDR3 DNA sequence: TGTGCCAGCAGCGCGGGGGGGGGGGCTAATGAAAAACTGTTTTTT. Translation gives CASSAGGGANEKLFF.